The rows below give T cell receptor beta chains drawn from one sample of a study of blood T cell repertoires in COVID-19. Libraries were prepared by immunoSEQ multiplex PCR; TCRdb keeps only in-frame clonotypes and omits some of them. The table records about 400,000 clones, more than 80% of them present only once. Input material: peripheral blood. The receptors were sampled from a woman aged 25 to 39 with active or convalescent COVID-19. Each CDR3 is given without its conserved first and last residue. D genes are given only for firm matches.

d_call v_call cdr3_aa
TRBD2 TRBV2 ASRVGGLAGEETQY
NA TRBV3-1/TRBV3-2 ASSQAEYYQPQH
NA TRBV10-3 AISESTGTYEQY
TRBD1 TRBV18 ASSAGQGWAEAF
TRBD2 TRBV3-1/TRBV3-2 ASSQASGRGYEQY
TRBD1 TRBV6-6 ASSYQGDQPQH
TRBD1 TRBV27 ASSSTDRVNSPLH
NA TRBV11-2 ASSLLLGQGGTEAF
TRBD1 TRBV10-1 ASSAGTGGLGYT
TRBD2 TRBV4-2 ASSQGSGSGNNEQF
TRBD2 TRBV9 ASSSFAGGRETQY
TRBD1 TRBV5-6 ASSKGQGSSGNTIY
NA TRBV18 ASSPGVGWTEAF
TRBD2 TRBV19 ASSSRLAGALYTGELF
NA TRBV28 ASRTHFNEKLF
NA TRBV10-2 ASSGSSYNEQF
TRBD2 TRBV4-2 ASSQEAGGPETQY
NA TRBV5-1 ASSLAVRGNTEAF
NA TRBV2 ASSEFQGPAGELF
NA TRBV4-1 ASSQEGSTPYGYT
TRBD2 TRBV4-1 ASSQGILSGLVEETQY
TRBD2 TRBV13 ASSFGLAGGRGTDTQY
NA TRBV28 ASSPILGALQNTEAF
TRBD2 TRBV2 ASSEEASGRVNTQY
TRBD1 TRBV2 ASSKEGTGITEAF
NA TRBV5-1 ASSFRESNTGELF
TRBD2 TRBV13 ASSSFAGGPSDTQY
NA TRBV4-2 ASSQVGLEAF
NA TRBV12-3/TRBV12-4 ASGGVPTDTQY
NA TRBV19 ASKPYTEGHGYT
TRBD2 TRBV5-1 ASRPGGGRGTDTQY
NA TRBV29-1 SVDTEEAF
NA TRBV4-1 ASSHPASGYSYEQY
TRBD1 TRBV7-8 ASSLNQGANGYT
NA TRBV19 ASSIPPWRAGNTIY
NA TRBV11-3 ASSFSGARGDTGELF
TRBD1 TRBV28 ASSLGTGVGGYT
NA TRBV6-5 ASRDAGVSNSPLH
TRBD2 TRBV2 ASSEGAGGRTDTQY
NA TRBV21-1 ASSKGAWDRGAQPQH
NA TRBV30 AWFEAGTEAF
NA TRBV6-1 ASSELAGATNQPQH
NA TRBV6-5 AAGGYTEAF
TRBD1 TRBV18 ASSPPGTGGALSAGELF
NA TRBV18 ASSPLQDQPQH
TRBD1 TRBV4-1 ASSQDRGMTEAF
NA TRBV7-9 ASSHPQGDGYQETQY
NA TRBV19 ATGDTEAF
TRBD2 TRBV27 ASSSRLASTDTQY
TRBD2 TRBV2 ASSSGTNTDTQY
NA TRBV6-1 ASSEGGRTIKYEQY
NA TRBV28 ASSSTGRGNTQY
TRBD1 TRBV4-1 ASSQAGTGIEKLF
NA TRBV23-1 ASSLSESGNTIY
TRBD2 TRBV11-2 ASSRIALAGGADTQY
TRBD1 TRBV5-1 ASSQYPTGANTEAF
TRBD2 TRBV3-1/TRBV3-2 ASSQNLAGGYNEQF
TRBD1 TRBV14 ASSYRQGDGYT
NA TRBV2 ASSGSRQDSGNTIY
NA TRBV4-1 ASSQVDLDNEQF